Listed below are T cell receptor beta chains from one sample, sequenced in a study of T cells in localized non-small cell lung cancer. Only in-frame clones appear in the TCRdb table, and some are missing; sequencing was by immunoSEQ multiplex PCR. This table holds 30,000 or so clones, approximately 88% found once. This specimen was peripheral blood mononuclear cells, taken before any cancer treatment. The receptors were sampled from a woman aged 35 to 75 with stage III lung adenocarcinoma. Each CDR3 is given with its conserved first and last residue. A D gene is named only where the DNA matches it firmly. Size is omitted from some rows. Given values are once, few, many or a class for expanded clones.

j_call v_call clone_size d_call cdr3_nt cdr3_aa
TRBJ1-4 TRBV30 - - TGTGCCTATCTACTTCCCACGAATGAAAAACTGTTTTTT CAYLLPTNEKLFF
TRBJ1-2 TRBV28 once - TGTGCCAGCAGTCGAGTCGAGGGAGCTGGCTACACCTTC CASSRVEGAGYTF
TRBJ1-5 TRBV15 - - TGTGCCACCAGCAGAGTTCGACAGCCCCAGCATTTT CATSRVRQPQHF
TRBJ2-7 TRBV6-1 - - TGTGCCAGCAGTGAAGTAGGGGGGGACTACGAGCAGTACTTC CASSEVGGDYEQYF
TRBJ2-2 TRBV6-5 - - TGTGCCAGCAGTTACTCGACAGGGAACACCGGGGAGCTGTTTTTT CASSYSTGNTGELFF
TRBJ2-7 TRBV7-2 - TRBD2 TGTGCCAGCAGCCCTGGGACTATGGCGCTCGAGCAGTACTTC CASSPGTMALEQYF
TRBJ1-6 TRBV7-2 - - TGTGCCAGCAGCCCCACCTTTGAGGGGTCACCCCTCCACTTT CASSPTFEGSPLHF
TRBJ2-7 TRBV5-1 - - TGCGCCAGCAGCATGCTCGGGGCTGGGGACGAGCAGTACTTC CASSMLGAGDEQYF
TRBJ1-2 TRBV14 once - TGTGCCAGCAGCCAAGACCGGGGCCGACTCTATGGCTACACCTTC CASSQDRGRLYGYTF
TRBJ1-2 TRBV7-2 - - TGTGCCAGCAGCTCCCTGGCAGGGGAGGGTGGCTACACCTTC CASSSLAGEGGYTF
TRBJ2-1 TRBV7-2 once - TGTGCCAGCAGCTTTTTGCATGAGCAGTTCTTC CASSFLHEQFF
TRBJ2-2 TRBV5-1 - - TGCGCCAGCAGCTGGGCCCCAGGGAACACCGGGGAGCTGTTTTTT CASSWAPGNTGELFF
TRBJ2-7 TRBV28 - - TGTGCCAGCAGTTTCTTTGTCGGGGACACCAGCTCCTACGAGCAGTACTTC CASSFFVGDTSSYEQYF
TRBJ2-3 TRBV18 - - TGTGCCAGCTCACCCCGGGACGGTAGCACAGATACGCAGTATTTT CASSPRDGSTDTQYF
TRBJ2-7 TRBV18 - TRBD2 TGTGCCAGCTCACCAGGGGAGGGGAGCTACGAGCAGTACTTC CASSPGEGSYEQYF
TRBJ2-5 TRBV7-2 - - TGTGCCAGCAGCTTAGGGGGAGATGCGACCCAGTACTTC CASSLGGDATQYF
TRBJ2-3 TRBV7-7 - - TGTGCTAGCAGCTTAGGGATGGGGACAGATACGCAGTATTTT CASSLGMGTDTQYF
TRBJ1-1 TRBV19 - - TGTGCCAGTAGTATCCGGGGACTCACTGAAGCTTTCTTT CASSIRGLTEAFF
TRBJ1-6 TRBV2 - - TGTGCCAGCAGTGAGAGCTCCTATAATTCACCCCTCCACTTT CASSESSYNSPLHF
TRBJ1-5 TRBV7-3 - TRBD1 TGTGCCAGCAGCTGGACGAACCGGGACAGGGAGAGAGTGGGTCAGCCCCAGCATTTT CASSWTNRDRERVGQPQHF
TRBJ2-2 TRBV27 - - TGTGCCAGCAGCGGGACCACCCTGGCCGGGGAGCTGTTTTTT CASSGTTLAGELFF
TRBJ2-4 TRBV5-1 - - TGCGCCAGCAGCTTGGTAACAGGGCTAGCCAAAAACATTCAGTACTTC CASSLVTGLAKNIQYF
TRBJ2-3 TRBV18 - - TGTGCCAGCTCAGACGGACGGGATTTTACGCAGTATTTT CASSDGRDFTQYF
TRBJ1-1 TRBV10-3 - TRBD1 TGTGCCTCGGGGGGACAGGGCAACTTACAAGAAGCTTTCTTT CASGGQGNLQEAFF
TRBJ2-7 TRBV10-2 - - TGCGCCAGCAGTGAGTCGAAAGGGTTTACACCAGATCTCTACGAGCAGTACTTC CASSESKGFTPDLYEQYF
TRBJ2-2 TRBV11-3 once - TGTGCCAGCAGCTTAGTGCGGTCGGGCACCGGGGAGCTGTTTTTT CASSLVRSGTGELFF
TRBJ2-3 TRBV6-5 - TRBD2 TGTGCCCGCGGGGGCGGGGGGTATACGCAGTATTTT CARGGGGYTQYF
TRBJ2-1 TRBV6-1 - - TGTGCCAGCAGTGAATCTGTGGAGGGGGGGCAGGAGCAGTTCTTC CASSESVEGGQEQFF
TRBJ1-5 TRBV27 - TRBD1 TGTGCCAGCAGTCTTAGGGGACAGGGGGCGGTGGGTCAGCCCCAGCATTTT CASSLRGQGAVGQPQHF
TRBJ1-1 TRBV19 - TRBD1 TGTGCCAGTAACGCCGGACAGGCCCACACTGAAGCTTTCTTT CASNAGQAHTEAFF
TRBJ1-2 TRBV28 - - TGTGCCAGCAACTTAACCCCGGGATTGAACGGCTACACCTTC CASNLTPGLNGYTF
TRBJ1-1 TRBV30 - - TGTGCCTGGAGTAGGGCACACATGAACACTGAAGCTTTCTTT CAWSRAHMNTEAFF
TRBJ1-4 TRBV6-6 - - TGTGCCAGCAGTTACTCGGGGAATGAAAAACTGTTTTTT CASSYSGNEKLFF
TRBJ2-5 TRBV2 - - TGTGGGAAAGGGTGTGGAGAAGAGACCCAGTACTTC CGKGCGEETQYF
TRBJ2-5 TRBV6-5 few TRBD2 TGTGCCAGCAGTTTTGATAGCGGGGACCTAGAAGAGACCCAGTACTTC CASSFDSGDLEETQYF
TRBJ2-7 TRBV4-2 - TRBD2 TGTGCCAGCAGCCAATCCCCTGGGGGGACTAGCGGGTACGAGCAGTACTTC CASSQSPGGTSGYEQYF
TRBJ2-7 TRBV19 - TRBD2 TGTGCCAGTAGTATATCGGCGGGAGTCGGTAGCGAGCAGTACTTC CASSISAGVGSEQYF
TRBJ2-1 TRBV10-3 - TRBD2 TGTGCCACCCATAGCGGGAGGGCCAGCAATGAGCAGTTCTTC CATHSGRASNEQFF
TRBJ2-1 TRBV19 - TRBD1 TGTGCCAGTAGGAACCACAGGGGCTCCTACAATGAGCAGTTCTTC CASRNHRGSYNEQFF
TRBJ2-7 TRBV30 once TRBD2 TGTGCCTGGGCTAGCGGGGCAGCCTACGAGCAGTACTTC CAWASGAAYEQYF
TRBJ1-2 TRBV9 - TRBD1 TGTGCCAGCAGCGTAGATATCGGGACAGGGACCTATGGCTACACCTTC CASSVDIGTGTYGYTF
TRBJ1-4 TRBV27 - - TGTGCCAGCAGTCCTAGGGGGAGGGAAAAACTGTTTTTT CASSPRGREKLFF
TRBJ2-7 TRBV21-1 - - TGTGCCAGCAGCAAAGCGGACCTCCGGGACAGATACTACGAGCAGTACTTC CASSKADLRDRYYEQYF
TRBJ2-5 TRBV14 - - TGTGCCAGCAGCCAAGATGCAGGAGTTGAGACCCAGTACTTC CASSQDAGVETQYF
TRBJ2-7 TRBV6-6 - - TGTGCCAGCAGTTACGGCCCGAGGGAGCAGTACTTC CASSYGPREQYF
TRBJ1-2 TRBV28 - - TGTGCCAGCAGTTTAATTTGGAAACCTTATGGCTACACCTTC CASSLIWKPYGYTF
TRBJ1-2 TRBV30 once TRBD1 TGTGCCTGGGAGACAGGGATGACGTATGGCTACACCTTC CAWETGMTYGYTF
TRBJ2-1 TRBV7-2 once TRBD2 TGTGCCAGCAGCTTTAGCGGGGCGGACAATGAGCAGTTCTTC CASSFSGADNEQFF
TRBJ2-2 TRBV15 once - TGTGCCACCAGCAGATCCCCGATGGAAAAGATGTTTTTT CATSRSPMEKMFF
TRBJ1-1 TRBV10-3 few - TGTGCCACCGGACAAAACACTGAAGCTTTCTTT CATGQNTEAFF
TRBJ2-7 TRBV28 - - TGTGCCAGCAGTTTAGCTCCTAGGGTCCACGAGCAGTACTTC CASSLAPRVHEQYF
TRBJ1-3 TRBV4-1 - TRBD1 TGCGCCAGCAGCCCGCGGACAGGGGCGACACACTCTGGAAACACCATATATTTT CASSPRTGATHSGNTIYF
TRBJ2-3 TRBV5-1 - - TGCGCCAGCAGCTTGGAGGCTATTTCCGCGGATACGCAGTATTTT CASSLEAISADTQYF
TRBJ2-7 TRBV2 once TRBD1 TGTGCCAGCAGTGAAGCAGCGGACAGGGGGCACGTCTATTACGAGCAGTACTTC CASSEAADRGHVYYEQYF
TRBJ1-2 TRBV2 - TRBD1 TGTGCCAGCAGTCCCTGGGGACAGGGGAACTATGGCTACACCTTC CASSPWGQGNYGYTF
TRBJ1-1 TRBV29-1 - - TGCAGCCGTAGGCCAAGGCAGGGGAACACTGAAGCTTTCTTT CSRRPRQGNTEAFF
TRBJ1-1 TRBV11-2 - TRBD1 TGTGCCAGCAGTTTTCTCACAGGGGGCAGGGGACCTAACACTGAAGCTTTCTTT CASSFLTGGRGPNTEAFF
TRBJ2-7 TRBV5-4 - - TGTGCCAGCAGCTCGTACGGGGCCCAAACCACCTACGAGCAGTACTTC CASSSYGAQTTYEQYF
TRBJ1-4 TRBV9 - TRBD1 TGTGCCAGCAGCCCGAGGACAGGGTATAATGAAAAACTGTTTTTT CASSPRTGYNEKLFF
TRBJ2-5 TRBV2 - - TGTGGGAAAGGGCAGGGTTGCGAGACCCAGTACTTC CGKGQGCETQYF